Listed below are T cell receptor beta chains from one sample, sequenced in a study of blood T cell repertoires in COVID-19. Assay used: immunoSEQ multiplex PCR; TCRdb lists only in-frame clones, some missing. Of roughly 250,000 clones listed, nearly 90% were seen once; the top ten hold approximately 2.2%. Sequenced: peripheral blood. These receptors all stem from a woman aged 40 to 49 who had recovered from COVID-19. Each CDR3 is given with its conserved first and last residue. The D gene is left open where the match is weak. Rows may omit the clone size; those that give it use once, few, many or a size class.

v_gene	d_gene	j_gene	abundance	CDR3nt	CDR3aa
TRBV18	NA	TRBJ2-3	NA	TGTGCCAGCTCACCAGGACAGACAGATACGCAGTATTTT	CASSPGQTDTQYF
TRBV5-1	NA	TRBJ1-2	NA	TGCGCCAGCAGCTTGGCCCCAGGGTCGGGTGGCTACACCTTC	CASSLAPGSGGYTF
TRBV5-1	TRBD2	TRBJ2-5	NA	TGCGCCAGCGGAACTCTAGCGGGGATAGAGACCCAGTACTTC	CASGTLAGIETQYF
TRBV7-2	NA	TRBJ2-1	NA	TGTGCCAGCAGCTCAGCGGGTTTGTTCACAGTTCAGTTCTTC	CASSSAGLFTVQFF
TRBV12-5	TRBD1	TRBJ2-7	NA	TGTGCTAGTGGTTTGCCGAGGACAGGGGGGGACTACGAGCAGTACTTC	CASGLPRTGGDYEQYF
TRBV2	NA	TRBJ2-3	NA	TGTGCCAGCTCCAGGGAAAGCACAGATACGCAGTATTTT	CASSRESTDTQYF
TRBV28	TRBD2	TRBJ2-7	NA	TGTGCCAGCAGTGATCCTAGCGGGGGGAACTACGAGCAGTACTTC	CASSDPSGGNYEQYF
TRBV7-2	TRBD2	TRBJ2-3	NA	TGTGCCAGCAGCTTATTACCAGCGGGAGGGCATAGCACAGATACGCAGTATTTT	CASSLLPAGGHSTDTQYF
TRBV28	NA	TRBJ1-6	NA	TGTGCCAGCAGTTCACCGCGTTCGGGGGTGGGAGCTTATAATTCACCCCTCCACTTT	CASSSPRSGVGAYNSPLHF
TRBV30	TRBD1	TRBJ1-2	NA	TGTGCCTGGAGTGTACCAGGGGGACAGATCAACTATGGCTACACCTTC	CAWSVPGGQINYGYTF
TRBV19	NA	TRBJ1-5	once	TGTGCCAGTAGTACGGGGGGCGGGCAGCCCCAGCATTTT	CASSTGGGQPQHF
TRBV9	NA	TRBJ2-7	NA	TGTGCCAGCAGCCCCCAATACGAGCAGTACTTC	CASSPQYEQYF
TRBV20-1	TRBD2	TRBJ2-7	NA	TGCAGTGCTAGTCTGGGAGGGAACGAGCAGTACTTC	CSASLGGNEQYF
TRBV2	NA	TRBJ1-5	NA	TGTGCCAGCAGTGATGTAAGATTCTATAGCAATCAGCCCCAGCATTTT	CASSDVRFYSNQPQHF
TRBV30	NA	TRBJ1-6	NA	TGTGCCTGGGGGAGTCATAATTCACCCCTCCACTTT	CAWGSHNSPLHF
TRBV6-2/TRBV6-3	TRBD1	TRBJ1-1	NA	TGTGCCAGCAGTATAGACAGGGTGAACACTGAAGCTTTCTTT	CASSIDRVNTEAFF
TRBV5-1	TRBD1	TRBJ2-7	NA	TGCGCCAGCAGCTTCTTGGGGACAGGCTACGAGCAGTACTTC	CASSFLGTGYEQYF
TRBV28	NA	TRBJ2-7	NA	TGTGCCAGCAGTTTAAGGTACAGGGCCTACGAGCAGTACTTC	CASSLRYRAYEQYF
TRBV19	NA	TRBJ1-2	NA	TGTGCCAGTAGCCTCCGCTCCCCCGGGACAACTAACTATGGCTACACCTTC	CASSLRSPGTTNYGYTF
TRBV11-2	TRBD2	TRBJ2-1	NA	TGTGCCAGCAGCTTCCTAGCGGGAGCCGGTGAGCAGTTCTTC	CASSFLAGAGEQFF
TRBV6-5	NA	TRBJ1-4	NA	TGTGCCAGCACCGAAGGCGGGACCGGGGAAAAACTGTTTTTT	CASTEGGTGEKLFF
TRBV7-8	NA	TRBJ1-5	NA	TGTGCCAGCAGCCCTCGGGTCGGGGACAATCAGCCCCAGCATTTT	CASSPRVGDNQPQHF
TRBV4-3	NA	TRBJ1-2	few	TGCGCCAGCAGCCATACCCGGAGCGACGGAGAAACTAACTATGGCTACACCTTC	CASSHTRSDGETNYGYTF
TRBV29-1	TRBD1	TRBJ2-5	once	TGCAGCGTTGAAGGAGAAGGGTGGGACAGGGAGAGTTCCCAAGAGACCCAGTACTTC	CSVEGEGWDRESSQETQYF
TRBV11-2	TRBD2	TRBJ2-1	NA	TGTGCCAGCAGGATAGCGGGGGGCCAACCAAACAATGAGCAGTTCTTC	CASRIAGGQPNNEQFF
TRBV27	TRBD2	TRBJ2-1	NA	TGTGCCAGCAGTCTCCGGGAGGGGCGGCTCAATGAGCAGTTCTTC	CASSLREGRLNEQFF
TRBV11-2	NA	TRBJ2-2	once	TGTGCCAGCAGCTTACTGTGGGTGGAGACCGGGGAGCTGTTTTTT	CASSLLWVETGELFF
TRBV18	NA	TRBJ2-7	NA	TGTGCCAGCTCACCAGCTGAGGGGGTGCAAGACGAGCAGTACTTC	CASSPAEGVQDEQYF
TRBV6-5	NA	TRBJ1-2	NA	TGTGCCAGCAGTACTGGCGGGGGCGGCTATGGCTACACCTTC	CASSTGGGGYGYTF
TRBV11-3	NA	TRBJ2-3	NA	TGTGCCAGCAGCTTGGGACTGTGGGGGGCAGATACGCAGTATTTT	CASSLGLWGADTQYF
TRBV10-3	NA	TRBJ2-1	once	TGTGCCATCAGTGCGAATCTGGGCCCCGATAAAGTTAATGAGCAGTTCTTC	CAISANLGPDKVNEQFF
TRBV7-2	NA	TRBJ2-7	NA	TGTGCCAGCAGCTTGTTGACTGCCTCCTACGAGCAGTACTTC	CASSLLTASYEQYF
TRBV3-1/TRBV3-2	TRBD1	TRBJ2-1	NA	TGTGCCAGTCGGGACAGGAGCTACAATGAGCAGTTCTTC	CASRDRSYNEQFF
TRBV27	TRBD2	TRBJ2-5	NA	TGTGCCAGCAGTCGCGGACTAGCGGGGCGCCAAGAGACCCAGTACTTC	CASSRGLAGRQETQYF
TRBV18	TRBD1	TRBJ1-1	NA	TGTGCCAGCTCACAGGACAGGGGGACTGAAGCTTTCTTT	CASSQDRGTEAFF